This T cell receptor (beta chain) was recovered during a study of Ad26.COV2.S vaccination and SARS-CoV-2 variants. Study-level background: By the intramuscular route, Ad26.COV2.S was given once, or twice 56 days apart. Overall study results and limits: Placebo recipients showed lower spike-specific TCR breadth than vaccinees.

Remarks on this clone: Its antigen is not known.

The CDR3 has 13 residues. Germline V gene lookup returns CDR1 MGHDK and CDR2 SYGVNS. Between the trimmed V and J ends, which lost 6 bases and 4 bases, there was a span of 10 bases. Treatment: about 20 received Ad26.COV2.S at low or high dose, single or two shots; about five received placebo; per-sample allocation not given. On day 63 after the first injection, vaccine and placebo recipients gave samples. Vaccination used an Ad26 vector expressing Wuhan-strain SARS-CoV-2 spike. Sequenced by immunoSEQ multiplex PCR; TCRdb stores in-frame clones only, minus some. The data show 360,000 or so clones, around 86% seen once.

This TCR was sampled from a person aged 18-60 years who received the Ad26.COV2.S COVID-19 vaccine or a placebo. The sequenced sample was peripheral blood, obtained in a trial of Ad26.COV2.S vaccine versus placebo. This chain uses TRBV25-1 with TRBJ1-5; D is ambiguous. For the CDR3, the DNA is TGTGCCAGCAGCCTCATGGGGAATCAGCCCCAGCATTTT. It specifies CASSLMGNQPQHF.